Presented here are 6 T cell receptor beta chains from one specimen sequenced in a study of control samples from healthy donors and cancer patients. The protocol was immunoSEQ multiplex PCR, while the TCRdb copy is restricted to in-frame clones and leaves out a portion. This sample has about 5,600 clones, with just under 85% found just once. Material: formalin-fixed, paraffin-embedded tissue. The receptors come from a female donor with lung cancer.

The gene calls are TRBV28 and TRBJ1-5; tentatively, D is TRBD1 (5 bases). Germline CDR1 MDHEN, CDR2 SYDVKM. V was cut by 2 bases and J by 9 bases, with 11 bases left in between. The CDR3 consists of 13 residues. The CDR3 DNA follows: TGTGCCAGCAGTTTAGGTCGGGGCCGGCCCCAGCATTTT. The encoded protein is CASSLGRGRPQHF.

This clone was recorded once. The chain combines TRBV28 with TRBJ2-3, with D possibly being TRBD1 (6 bases). The CDR3 has 13 amino acids. CDR1 and CDR2 (germline): MDHEN, SYDVKM. Trimming stripped 6 bases from V and 1 base from J, with 8 bases between. CDR3 amino acids: CASRNRGTDTQYF. CDR3 in DNA: TGTGCCAGCAGAAACAGGGGCACAGATACGCAGTATTTT.

The chain couples TRBV9 to TRBJ2-5; 8 bases line up with TRBD1. The CDR3 consists of 17 residues. The germline gives CDR1 SGDLS, CDR2 YYNGEE. J was trimmed by 4 bases and V by 0 bases; bases with no gene match: 11. The DNA for the CDR3 is TGTGCCAGCAGCGTAGGACCCGCTCGGACAGGGATAGAGACCCAGTACTTC. As protein: CASSVGPARTGIETQYF.

CDR3 amino acids: CASSIAGVNSPLHF. In DNA form, the CDR3 reads TGTGCCAGTAGTATTGCAGGGGTGAATTCACCCCTCCACTTT. The chain has TRBV19 and TRBJ1-6; D may be TRBD1 (6 bases). CDR1 and CDR2 (germline): LNHDA, SQIVND (reference sequence). The V and J ends lost 3 bases and 7 bases respectively, with 10 bases between them. This CDR3 region has 14 residues.

V gene TRBV9 combines with J gene TRBJ2-5, with a weak D call TRBD1 (6 bases). Germline lookup yields CDR1 SGDLS and CDR2 YYNGEE. V dropped 4 bases and J dropped 4 bases, with 14 bases sitting between them. There are 14 residues in the CDR3. This CDR3 reads CASSITGSAETQYF. The DNA of the CDR3 is TGTGCCAGCAGCATCACAGGGTCGGCAGAGACCCAGTACTTC.

V gene TRBV5-6 combines with J gene TRBJ1-5; 10 nucleotides match TRBD1. This CDR3 contains 14 residues. With V trimmed by 3 bases and J by 6 bases, 3 bases remained unmatched. From germline, CDR1 is SGHDT and CDR2 YYEEEE. The CDR3 is CASSWGTGAQPQHF. In DNA, the CDR3 is TGTGCCAGCAGCTGGGGGACAGGGGCTCAGCCCCAGCATTTT. The whole variable domain, filled in from reference TRBV5-6 and TRBJ1-5, reads DAGVTQSPTHLIKTRGQQVTLRCSPKSGHDTVSWYQQALGQGPQFIFQYYEEEERQRGNFPDRFSGHQFPNYSSELNVNALLLGDSALYLCASSWGTGAQPQHFGDGTRLSIL.